This T cell receptor beta chain came from a study of T-cell reconstitution after alpha-beta-depleted transplantation in children. Whole-study findings and limits: At one year after transplant, newly produced T cells mostly accounted for T-cell counts and diversity. Expanded graft clones, several hundred of them, were reportedly the source of alpha-beta T cells about two months after transplant. Surviving thymic progenitors and recipient T cells were the source of high TCRbeta diversity at day 60 in some patients.

Researchers prepared the TCRbeta library using unique molecular identifiers, the study reports. TCRdb reanalysed the PCR reads using MiXCR and keeps one entry per CDR3 protein. The repertoire holds around 230,000 distinct CDR3 sequences, about a sixth seen once, with approximately 40% in the top ten. This clonotype was found a few times. No antigen is known for it. Trimming stripped 9 bases from V and 4 bases from J, with 12 bases between. Germline CDR1 SGHAT, CDR2 FQNNGV. The CDR3 length is 12 residues. The sample here was PBMCs, mostly from graft donor cells, taken 360 days after TCRalphabeta/CD19-depleted stem cell transplant. This sequence was found in a male patient aged 2-9 years who had a stem cell transplant for acute lymphoblastic leukemia, so the T cells may come from the graft donor. The rearrangement links TRBV11-2 to TRBJ2-5, with D possibly being TRBD2 (5 bases). CDR3 nucleotides: TGTGCCAGTATGAGGGTTGGAGAGACCCAGTACTTC. This encodes CASMRVGETQYF.